This is a list of T cell receptor beta chains from one sample in a study of blood T cells in healthy people across ages. TCRdb reprocessed the 5' RACE reads via MiXCR and lists one record per CDR3 protein. The table lists under 850,000 distinct CDR3 sequences, about 36% of them singletons, with approximately 12% in the top ten. The specimen was blood. All receptors come from a man aged 18-30 years in good health. Each CDR3 is given with its conserved first and last residue. Clone size is given for some rows only: seen once, a few or many times, or a class if the clone is expanded.

>TRBJ1-6|few|11|TRBV20-1
CSAAGGSPLHF
>TRBJ2-5|NA|12|TRBV12-3/TRBV12-4
CASPGGQETQYF
>TRBJ2-2|NA|14|TRBV6-6
CASMVGGHTGELFF
>TRBJ2-2|few|14|TRBV6-5
CASSYGRGTGELFF
>NA|many|14|TRBV12-3/TRBV12-4
CASSSRQDLTTQYF
>TRBJ1-1|NA|12|TRBV9
CASGPENTEAFF
>TRBJ2-5|NA|15|TRBV30
CAWSGLAGNQETQYF
>NA|NA|14|TRBV7-2
CASSFQGDGYEQYF
>TRBJ1-6|NA|15|TRBV12-3/TRBV12-4
CASSFSGQVESPLHF
>NA|few|14|TRBV4-2
CASSQAQGVNEQYF
>TRBJ2-1|many|14|TRBV20-1
CSARVPLGYNEQFF
>TRBJ1-2|few|13|TRBV20-1
CSASPGRNYGYTF
>TRBJ1-1|NA|14|TRBV7-2
CASSLAAGVGEAFF
>TRBJ2-5|many|15|TRBV10-3
CATADGNSYQETQYF
>TRBJ1-1|few|14|TRBV14
CASSQELVYTEAFF
>TRBJ2-2|few|16|TRBV12-3/TRBV12-4
CASSLSYRTNTGELFF
>TRBJ2-7|NA|13|TRBV12-3/TRBV12-4
CASRFGTVYEQYF
>TRBJ1-2|NA|18|TRBV28
CASRTPVGQGGAHYGYTF
>TRBJ2-1|NA|12|TRBV20-1
CSARDGTNEQFF
>TRBJ1-6|few|14|TRBV7-2
CATGITGRLSPLHF
>TRBJ1-2|NA|15|TRBV12-3/TRBV12-4
CASSLGDRTNYGYTF
>TRBJ2-3|NA|15|TRBV10-3
CAIASLGVGTDTQYF